This record looks at one T cell receptor beta chain sequence and its context. Its antigen is as yet unknown. With 60 Vbeta and 13 Jbeta primers, the PCR was carried out. TCRdb's copy holds only in-frame clones and misses some; the assay was immunoSEQ multiplex PCR. The sample contains around 99,000 clones, roughly 80% of which appear only once. CDR1 and CDR2 (germline): SGHKS, YYEKEE (reference sequence). V was trimmed by 1 base and J by 4 bases, leaving 7 bases between them. The CDR3 is made up of 13 amino acids. The source of the sample is a study of cytomegalovirus exposure and HLA in healthy donors. Points from the study as a whole: No immune exposure information besides CMV serostatus was available.

What was sequenced was PBMCs. The chain couples TRBV5-5 to TRBJ2-3, with TRBD2 as a possible D gene (5 bases). This receptor was identified in a man between 25 and 39 years old in good health and CMV-seronegative. In DNA form, the CDR3 reads TGTGCCAGCAGCTTGCGGGAACCAGATACGCAGTATTTT. This gives the protein CASSLREPDTQYF.